This T cell receptor (beta chain) was identified during a study of early T cells in non-severe SARS-CoV-2 infection. One entry per CDR3 protein results from TCRdb running MiXCR on the 5' RACE reads. This sample has 100,000 to 150,000 distinct CDR3 sequences, with about 15% found just once. V shed 4 bases and J shed 3 bases, with 16 bases lying between them. The V gene's germline CDR1 is SGHNT and CDR2 YYREEE (reference sequence). The CDR3 sequence is 16 residues long. V and J are TRBV5-4 and TRBJ2-2; tentative D call: TRBD1 (6 bases). The sample consisted of whole blood. This receptor was obtained from an adult who was a healthcare worker with PCR-confirmed SARS-CoV-2 infection or an uninfected control (not recorded which). The CDR3: CASSPGRDTYTGELFF. The CDR3 nucleotides read TGTGCCAGCAGCCCCGGCCGGGACACCTACACCGGGGAGCTGTTTTTT.